Listed here are 13 T cell receptor beta chains from one sample, sequenced in a study of blood T cells in healthy people across ages (dated by TCRdb to about 2015). Library creation used 5' RACE. Instrument on record: Illumina HiSeq 2500. A second PCR of about 6 to 12 cycles was run with a J-beta primer mix and a sample-barcoded 5' primer. TCRdb ran its own pipeline on the public reads, namely fastp trimming at Q25 and MiXCR clone calling, and kept in-frame beta chains. When rows share a CDR3 protein, they turn into one entry using the most common DNA and genes. This sample gives around 800,000 distinct CDR3 sequences in total; 20% to 30% of them show up just once. The ten biggest clones cover about 3% of the sample. These data also formed part of another study, on T cells of mothers and their children.

Sequenced: blood. The receptors come from a boy between 10 and 17 years old in good health.

This clonotype was seen ten or more times. The chain carries TRBV7-6 and TRBJ2-1; 8 positions agree with TRBD2. J gave up 7 bases and V 1 base, and 6 bases lay outside the gene matches. The germline CDR1 and CDR2 sequences are SGHVS and FNYEAQ. There are 15 residues in the CDR3. The CDR3 sequence: CASSLGGRRRNEQFF. As DNA, the CDR3 is TGTGCCAGCAGCTTAGGCGGGAGGCGGAGGAATGAGCAGTTCTTC.

The CDR3 DNA reads as TGTGCCAGCAGCCGAGGACTAGCGGGGGGGCCGGGGGAGCAGTTCTTC. It specifies CASSRGLAGGPGEQFF. The V and J genes are TRBV6-1 and TRBJ2-1, with TRBD2 matching 15 bases. The CDR3 spans 16 residues. The trim removed 6 bases at V and 10 bases at J, leaving 10 bases unmatched. Germline-derived CDR1 and CDR2 are MNHNS and SASEGT.

This clonotype has just a few counts. The chain links TRBV12-3 or TRBV12-4 to TRBJ2-4; 8 bases align to TRBD2. The CDR3 extends over 15 amino acids. Trimming took 3 bases from V and 8 from J; bases not matched to a gene: 9. The CDR3: CASSFMGLEGDIQYF. CDR3 DNA sequence: TGTGCCAGCAGTTTCATGGGACTAGAAGGAGACATTCAGTACTTC.

V gene TRBV6-5 combines with J gene TRBJ2-7, with TRBD1 identical over 8 bases. Germline V gene data show CDR1 as MNHEY and CDR2 as SVGAGI. Trimming cost V 6 bases and J 5 bases; bases outside gene matches: 6. The CDR3 contains 13 residues. As DNA, the CDR3 is TGTGCCAGCAGAGGAGGACAGGGCCACGAGCAGTACTTC. Protein product: CASRGGQGHEQYF.

V usage is TRBV6-6 and J usage is TRBJ2-5; D not resolved. Trimming took off 2 bases at V and 3 bases at J, with 16 bases between the two ends. CDR1 and CDR2 (germline): MNHNY, SVGAGI (reference sequence). This CDR3 region has 16 residues. CDR3 sequence: CASSYVHGRRKETQYF. The CDR3 coding sequence is TGTGCCAGCAGTTACGTCCACGGACGACGAAAAGAGACCCAGTACTTC.

This clonotype was recorded a few times. V usage is TRBV12-3 or TRBV12-4 and J usage is TRBJ1-4; D is perhaps TRBD1 (6 bases). V was shortened by 3 bases and J by 2 bases, with 10 bases between the two germline ends. This CDR3 has 15 amino acids. Written as DNA, the CDR3 is TGTGCCAGCAGTTTCTGGGGGCCTACTAATGAAAAACTGTTTTTT. Its protein is CASSFWGPTNEKLFF.

For this clonotype: This may arise from a read error, as a much more abundant clone is one base away. The CDR3 does not close with the conserved phenylalanine or tryptophan, likely indicating a read error. This chain uses TRBV11-2 with TRBJ2-4, with D unresolved. The germline CDR1 and CDR2 sequences are SGHAT and FQNNGV. The CDR3 is 15 amino acids. V lost 3 bases, J lost 0 bases, and 9 bases lay in between. CDR3 sequence (DNA): TGTGCCAGCAGCTTGGGTCTACTAGCCAAAAACATTCAGTACCTC. Amino acid sequence: CASSLGLLAKNIQYL.

The chain has TRBV29-1 and TRBJ1-2, with a tentative D call TRBD1 (5 bases). This CDR3 region has 13 residues. V dropped 0 bases and J dropped 1 base, with 6 bases sitting between them. Germline values: CDR1 SQVTM, CDR2 ANQGSEA. The chain's CDR3 is CSVEEGVNYGYTF. CDR3 nucleotide sequence: TGCAGCGTTGAAGAAGGGGTTAACTATGGCTACACCTTC.

The V and J genes are TRBV5-1 and TRBJ2-5; D call uncertain. CDR1 and CDR2 (germline): SGHRS, YFSETQ. The CDR3 has 15 amino acids. The V and J ends lost 2 bases and 2 bases respectively, with 13 bases between them. The CDR3 is CASSFATTWQETQYF. In nucleotides, the CDR3 is TGCGCCAGCAGCTTCGCTACGACGTGGCAAGAGACCCAGTACTTC.

In its sample, this clonotype was seen a few times. The CDR3 spells CASSPRDRRNTEAFF. The DNA for the CDR3 is TGTGCCAGCAGCCCCCGGGACAGGAGAAACACTGAAGCTTTCTTT. V usage is TRBV3-1 and J usage is TRBJ1-1, with 8 positions matching TRBD1. The CDR3 spans 15 residues. V lost 4 bases to trimming and J lost 2 bases; unmatched junction nucleotides: 6. Germline V gives CDR1 LGHDT, CDR2 YNNKEL (reference sequence).

The chain links TRBV27 to TRBJ1-1, with D maybe TRBD1 (5 bases). The germline V and J ends were trimmed by 7 bases and 4 bases, with 19 bases remaining between them. This CDR3 has 15 amino acids. Germline CDR1 MNHEY, CDR2 SMNVEV (reference sequence). The CDR3 sequence: CASISPEGRGTEAFF. Written as DNA, the CDR3 is TGTGCCAGCATTTCCCCTGAGGGGCGAGGCACTGAAGCTTTCTTT.

The table lists this clonotype with a few counts. The chain joins TRBV12-3 or TRBV12-4 to TRBJ2-5; D remains unclear. The J call may be faulty, since TRBJ2-1 better matches the DNA end. The CDR3 is 12 residues long. CDR3 bases: TGTGCCAGCAGACTGGACGCCTTCGGGCAGTTCTTC. Protein sequence: CASRLDAFGQFF.

This rearrangement joins TRBV12-3 or TRBV12-4 to TRBJ2-4; no reliable D call. The CDR3 spans 11 residues. The V end was cut by 9 bases, the J end by 6 bases, with 9 bases between. CDR3 DNA sequence: TGTGCCAGTGAGACGGGAAACATTCAGTACTTC. Encoded protein: CASETGNIQYF.